The clone carrying this T cell receptor (beta chain) was seen once. What it recognizes is unknown. The protocol was immunoSEQ multiplex PCR, while the TCRdb copy is restricted to in-frame clones and leaves out a portion. This table has about 170,000 clones, 75% to 90% appearing once. This sample was taken from a study of T cell responses to AZD1222 COVID-19 vaccine. Study-level points and caveats: Spike-specific TCR breadth and depth rose after two AZD1222 doses. Unmutated variant regions are reportedly targeted by nearly half of spike-specific TCRs. In all cases, repertoires were sampled only after the peak T cell response. The number of AZD1222 recipients seropositive at baseline was only 5 to 7.

Trimming shortened V by 3 bases and J by 4 bases, and 18 bases separated the two germline ends. This CDR3 has 15 amino acids. CDR1 and CDR2 from the germline V gene are DFQATT and SNEGSKA (reference sequence). The specimen was peripheral blood, collected on day 0 of AZD1222 vaccination. This receptor was taken from an adult in good health. This chain joins TRBV20-1 and TRBJ1-1; unclear D gene. CDR3 DNA sequence: TGCAGTGCTAGTTCTGTCGAGGGCACGGGCACTGAAGCTTTCTTT. As protein: CSASSVEGTGTEAFF.